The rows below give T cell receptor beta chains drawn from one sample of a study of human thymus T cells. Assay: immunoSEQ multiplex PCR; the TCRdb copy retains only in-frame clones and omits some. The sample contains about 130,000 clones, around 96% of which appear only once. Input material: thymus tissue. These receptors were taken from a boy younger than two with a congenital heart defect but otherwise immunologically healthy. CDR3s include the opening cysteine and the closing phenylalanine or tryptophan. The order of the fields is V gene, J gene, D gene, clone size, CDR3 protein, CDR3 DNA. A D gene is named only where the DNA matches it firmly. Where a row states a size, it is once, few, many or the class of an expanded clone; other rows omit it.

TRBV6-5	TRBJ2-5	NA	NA	CASSYSQETQYF	TGTGCCAGCAGTTACAGCCAAGAGACCCAGTACTTC
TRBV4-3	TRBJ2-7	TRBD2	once	CASSQEHQTSGGTYEQYF	TGCGCCAGCAGCCAAGAGCACCAGACTAGCGGGGGGACCTACGAGCAGTACTTC
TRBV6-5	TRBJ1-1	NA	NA	CASRSRAGREAFF	TGTGCCAGCAGATCGAGGGCAGGGAGGGAAGCTTTCTTT
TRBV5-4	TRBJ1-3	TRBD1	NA	CASSLGQGAGNTIYF	TGTGCCAGCAGCTTGGGACAGGGAGCTGGAAACACCATATATTTT
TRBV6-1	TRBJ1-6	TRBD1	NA	CASSRTTGARAPLHF	TGTGCCAGCAGTCGTACTACAGGGGCTCGGGCACCCCTCCACTTT
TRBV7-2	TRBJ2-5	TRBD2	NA	CASSFRTSGGRGETQYF	TGTGCCAGCAGCTTTCGGACTAGCGGGGGGAGGGGTGAGACCCAGTACTTC
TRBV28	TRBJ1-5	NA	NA	CASSKGPGNQPQHF	TGTGCCAGCAGTAAGGGCCCTGGCAATCAGCCCCAGCATTTT
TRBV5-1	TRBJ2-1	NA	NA	CASADGQPSYNEQFF	TGCGCCAGCGCCGACGGACAGCCATCCTACAATGAGCAGTTCTTC
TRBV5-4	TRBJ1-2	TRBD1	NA	CASSSPVPGQRSNYGYTF	TGTGCCAGCAGCTCGCCTGTCCCGGGACAGAGATCTAACTATGGCTACACCTTC
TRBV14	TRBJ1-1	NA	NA	CASSQDKFMNTEAFF	TGTGCCAGCAGCCAAGATAAGTTTATGAACACTGAAGCTTTCTTT
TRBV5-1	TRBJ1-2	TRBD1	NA	CASSPKDRDYNYGYTF	TGCGCCAGCAGCCCCAAAGACAGGGACTATAACTATGGCTACACCTTC
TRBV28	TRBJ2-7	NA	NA	CASSFGGSSYEQYF	TGTGCCAGCAGTTTTGGGGGTTCCTCCTACGAGCAGTACTTC
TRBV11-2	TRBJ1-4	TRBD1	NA	CASSCDDRANEKLFF	TGTGCCAGCAGCTGCGACGACAGGGCAAATGAAAAACTGTTTTTT
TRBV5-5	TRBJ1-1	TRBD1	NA	CASSFRGHTEAFF	TGTGCCAGCAGCTTCAGGGGGCACACTGAAGCTTTCTTT
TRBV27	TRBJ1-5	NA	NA	CASSRDRSHQPQHF	TGTGCCAGCAGCCGCGATCGAAGTCATCAGCCCCAGCATTTT
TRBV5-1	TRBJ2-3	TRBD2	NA	CASSLLAGGSTDTQYF	TGCGCCAGCAGCTTACTAGCGGGGGGTAGCACAGATACGCAGTATTTT
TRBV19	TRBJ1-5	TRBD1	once	CASSGQGNNQPQHF	TGTGCCAGCTCGGGACAGGGAAACAATCAGCCCCAGCATTTT
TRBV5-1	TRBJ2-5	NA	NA	CASSLFYGLETQYF	TGCGCCAGCAGCTTGTTTTACGGCCTGGAGACCCAGTACTTC
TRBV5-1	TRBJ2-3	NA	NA	CASSLDSFPHTDTQYF	TGCGCCAGCAGCTTGGACTCCTTCCCCCACACAGATACGCAGTATTTT
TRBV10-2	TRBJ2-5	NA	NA	CASSELGQPKTQYF	TGCGCCAGCAGTGAGTTGGGCCAACCGAAGACCCAGTACTTC
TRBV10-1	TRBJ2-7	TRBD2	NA	CARDTTSSEQYF	TGCGCCAGGGATACGACTAGCTCCGAGCAGTACTTC
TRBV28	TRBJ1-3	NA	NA	CASSLRNTGRAGNTIYF	TGTGCCAGCAGTTTAAGGAATACAGGGAGAGCTGGAAACACCATATATTTT
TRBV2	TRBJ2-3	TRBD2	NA	CASGRGILTDTQYF	TGTGCCAGCGGGCGGGGGATCCTCACAGATACGCAGTATTTT
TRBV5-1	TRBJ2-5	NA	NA	CASSLYQETQYF	TGCGCCAGCAGCCTGTACCAAGAGACCCAGTACTTC
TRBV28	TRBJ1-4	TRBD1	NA	CASSPRGQATNEKLFF	TGTGCCAGCAGTCCCCGGGGACAGGCAACTAATGAAAAACTGTTTTTT
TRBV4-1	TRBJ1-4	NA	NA	CASMARNEKLFF	TGCGCCAGCATGGCCCGGAATGAAAAACTGTTTTTT